This TCR beta chain derives from a study of T-cell reconstitution after alpha-beta-depleted transplantation in children. A few counts support this clonotype. It was with unique molecular identifiers that the TCRbeta library was prepared. TCRdb re-analysed the PCR reads in MiXCR, keeping a single row per CDR3 protein. The sample yields 90,000 to 100,000 distinct CDR3 sequences, 10% to 15% seen once. The CDR3 contains 14 residues. Germline V gene sequence: CDR1 MDHEN, CDR2 SYDVKM. Germline trimming cut 1 base from V and 7 bases from J; bases unmatched to any gene: 4. Material: PBMCs from the stem cell graft donor, obtained from the stem cell graft. The V gene is TRBV28, the J gene TRBJ1-2; TRBD1 aligns across 9 bases. This TCR was recovered from a human donor who donated a stem cell graft to a child with inherited bone marrow failure. This chain's CDR3 is CASSLLGTGLGYTF. The CDR3 nucleotides read TGTGCCAGCAGTTTATTGGGGACAGGGCTTGGCTACACCTTC.